The T cell receptor (beta chain) under discussion was sequenced for a study of cytomegalovirus exposure and HLA in healthy donors. Whole-study context: There were 70 million to 95 million unique TCRs (from HLA-typed donors) in an early data release.

PCR amplification relied on 60 Vbeta primers (plus 13 Jbeta primers). The method was immunoSEQ multiplex PCR; TCRdb's version includes in-frame clones alone and lacks a portion of them. Counted here are some 150,000 clones, roughly 70% occurring once; the ten biggest clones make up approximately 4%. Points on this clone: Its antigen is not known.

Study-wide results and caveats: Rare TCR sequences predominated, though certain public TCRs were found in many donors. Sequencing likely generated an artifact that appeared as a cluster of highly shared sequence variants.

The sequenced sample consisted of PBMCs. The sequence came from a man aged 45-60 years in good health and CMV-seropositive.

Here the CDR3 DNA reads TGCGCCAGCAGCTTACGACAGGGTGATTCACCCCTCCACTTT. Translating it yields CASSLRQGDSPLHF. The chain carries TRBV5-1 and TRBJ1-6; 7 bases align to TRBD1. V gave up 2 bases and J gave up 8 bases; unmatched junction bases: 4. In germline, CDR1 is SGHRS, CDR2 YFSETQ. The CDR3 spans 14 residues.